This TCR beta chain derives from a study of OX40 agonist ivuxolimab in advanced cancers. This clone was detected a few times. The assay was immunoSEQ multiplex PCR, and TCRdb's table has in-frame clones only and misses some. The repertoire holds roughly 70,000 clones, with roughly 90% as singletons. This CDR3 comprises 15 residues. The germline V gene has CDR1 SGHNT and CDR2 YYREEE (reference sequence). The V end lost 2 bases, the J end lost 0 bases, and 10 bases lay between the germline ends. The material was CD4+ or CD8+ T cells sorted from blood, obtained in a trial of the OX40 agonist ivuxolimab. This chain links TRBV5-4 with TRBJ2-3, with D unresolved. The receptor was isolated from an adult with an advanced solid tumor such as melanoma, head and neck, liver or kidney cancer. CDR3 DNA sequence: TGTGCCAGCAGCTTAAAGGCAGCGAGCACAGATACGCAGTATTTT. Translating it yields CASSLKAASTDTQYF.